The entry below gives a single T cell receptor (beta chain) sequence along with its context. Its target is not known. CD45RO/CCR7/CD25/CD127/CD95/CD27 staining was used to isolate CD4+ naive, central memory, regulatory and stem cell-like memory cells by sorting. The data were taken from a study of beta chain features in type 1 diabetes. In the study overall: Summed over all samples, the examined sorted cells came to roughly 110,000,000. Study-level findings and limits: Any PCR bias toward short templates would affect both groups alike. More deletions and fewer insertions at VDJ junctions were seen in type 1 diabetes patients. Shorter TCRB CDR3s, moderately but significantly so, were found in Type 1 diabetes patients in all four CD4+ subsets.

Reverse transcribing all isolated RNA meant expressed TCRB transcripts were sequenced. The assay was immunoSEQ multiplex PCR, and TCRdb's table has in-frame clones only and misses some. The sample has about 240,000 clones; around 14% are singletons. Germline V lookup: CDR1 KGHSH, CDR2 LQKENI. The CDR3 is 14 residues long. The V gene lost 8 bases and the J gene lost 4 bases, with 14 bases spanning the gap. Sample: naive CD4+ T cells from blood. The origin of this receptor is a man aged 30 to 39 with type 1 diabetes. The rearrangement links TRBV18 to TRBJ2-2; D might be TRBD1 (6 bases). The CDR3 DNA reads TGTGCCAGCCGGGACGGCAGGGGCACCGGGGAGCTGTTTTTT. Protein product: CASRDGRGTGELFF.